This T cell receptor beta chain was found in a study of cytomegalovirus exposure and HLA in healthy donors. The study's findings and limits: HLA allele associations emerged for about 18,000 TCR beta sequences in a later analysis, at 0.05 false discovery rate.

PCR used 60 Vbeta primers and 13 Jbeta primers. The assay was immunoSEQ multiplex PCR, and TCRdb's table has in-frame clones only and misses some. The sample lists roughly 190,000 clones; roughly 81% were seen once. As regards this clone: Its antigen remains unknown.

This receptor was identified in a woman aged 25-40 years in good health and CMV-seropositive. The specimen was PBMCs.

The CDR3 DNA follows: TGTGCCAGCAGCTTCACCGACTTAGATACGCAGTATTTT. Translation gives CASSFTDLDTQYF. The rearrangement links TRBV13 to TRBJ2-3; D is unclear. In germline, CDR1 is PRHDT, CDR2 FYEKMQ (reference sequence). Trimming took off 3 bases at V and 5 bases at J, with 9 bases between the two ends. The CDR3 has 13 amino acids. The variable domain in full, completed from reference TRBV13 and TRBJ2-3, reads AAGVIQSPRHLIKEKRETATLKCYPIPRHDTVYWYQQGPGQDPQFLISFYEKMQSDKGSIPDRFSAQQFSDYHSELNMSSLELGDSALYFCASSFTDLDTQYFGPGTRLTVL.